Following are 2 T cell receptor beta chains from one sample sequenced in a study of T cell responses to AZD1222 COVID-19 vaccine. Sequencing was performed with immunoSEQ multiplex PCR; in TCRdb, only in-frame clones are kept and a portion is missing. Here the sample spans fewer than 150,000 clones, more than 85% being singletons. This specimen consisted of peripheral blood, obtained 28 days after the second AZD1222 dose. The receptors shown here come from an adult who received the AZD1222 COVID-19 vaccine.

This chain links TRBV4-2 with TRBJ1-5; D is ambiguous. The length of the CDR3 is 17 residues. V gave up 2 bases and J gave up 0 bases, with 14 bases separating them. The V gene's germline CDR1 is LGHNA and CDR2 YNFKEQ. The CDR3 loop is CASSQLGKSLSNQPQHF. The CDR3 nucleotides read TGTGCCAGCAGCCAACTCGGGAAGAGCCTTAGCAATCAGCCCCAGCATTTT.

The rearrangement links TRBV7-9 to TRBJ2-2; D remains unclear. With 5 bases removed from V and 0 bases from J, the gap between germline ends came to 7 bases. CDR3 length equals 14 residues. Germline loops: CDR1 SEHNR, CDR2 FQNEAQ (reference sequence). CDR3 in amino acids: CASSPQSNTGELFF. CDR3 in DNA: TGTGCCAGCAGCCCACAGTCGAACACCGGGGAGCTGTTTTTT. Using reference TRBV7-9 and TRBJ2-2 for the parts outside the CDR3, the full variable domain is DTGVSQNPRHKITKRGQNVTFRCDPISEHNRLYWYRQTLGQGPEFLTYFQNEAQLEKSRLLSDRFSAERPKGSFSTLEIQRTEQGDSAMYLCASSPQSNTGELFFGEGSRLTVL.